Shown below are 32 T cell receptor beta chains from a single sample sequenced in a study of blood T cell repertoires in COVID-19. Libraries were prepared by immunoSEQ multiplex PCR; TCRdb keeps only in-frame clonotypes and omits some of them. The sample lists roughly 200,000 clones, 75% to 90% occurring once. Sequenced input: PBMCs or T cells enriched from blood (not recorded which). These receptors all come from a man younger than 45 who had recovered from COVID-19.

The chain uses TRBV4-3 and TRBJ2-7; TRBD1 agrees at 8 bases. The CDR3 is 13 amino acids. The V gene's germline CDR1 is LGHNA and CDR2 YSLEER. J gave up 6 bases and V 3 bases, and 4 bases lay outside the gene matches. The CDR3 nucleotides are TGCGCCAGCAGCCACGGACAGGGAAGCGAGCAGTACTTC. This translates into CASSHGQGSEQYF.

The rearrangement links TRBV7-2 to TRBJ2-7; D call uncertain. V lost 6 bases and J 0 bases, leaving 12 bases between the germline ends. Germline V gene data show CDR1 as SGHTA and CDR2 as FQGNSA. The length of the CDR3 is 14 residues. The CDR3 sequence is CASSLHRSSYEQYF. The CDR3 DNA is TGTGCCAGCAGTTTACATAGGAGCTCCTACGAGCAGTACTTC. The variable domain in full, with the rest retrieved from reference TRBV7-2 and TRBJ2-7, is GAGVSQSPSNKVTEKGKDVELRCDPISGHTALYWYRQSLGQGLEFLIYFQGNSAPDKSGLPSDRFSAERTGGSVSTLTIQRTQQEDSAVYLCASSLHRSSYEQYFGPGTRLTVT.

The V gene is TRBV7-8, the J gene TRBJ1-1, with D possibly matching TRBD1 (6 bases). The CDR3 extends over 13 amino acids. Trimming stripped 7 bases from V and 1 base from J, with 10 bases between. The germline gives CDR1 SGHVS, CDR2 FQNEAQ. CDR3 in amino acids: CASTKGGNTEAFF. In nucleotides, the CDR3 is TGTGCCAGCACCAAAGGGGGGAACACTGAAGCTTTCTTT.

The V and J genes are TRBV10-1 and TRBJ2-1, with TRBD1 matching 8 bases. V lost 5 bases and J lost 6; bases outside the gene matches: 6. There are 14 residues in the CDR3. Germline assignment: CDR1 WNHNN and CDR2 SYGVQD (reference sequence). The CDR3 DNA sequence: TGCGCCAGCAGTAGGACAGGGAATGCCAATGAGCAGTTCTTC. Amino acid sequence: CASSRTGNANEQFF.

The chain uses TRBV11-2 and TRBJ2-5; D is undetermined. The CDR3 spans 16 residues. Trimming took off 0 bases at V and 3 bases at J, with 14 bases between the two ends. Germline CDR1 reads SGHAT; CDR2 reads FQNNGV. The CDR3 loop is CASSLEWSPAEETQYF. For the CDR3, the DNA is TGTGCCAGCAGCTTAGAGTGGAGCCCCGCCGAAGAGACCCAGTACTTC.

CDR3 amino acids: CASSLGGLAGPSYEQYF. CDR3 sequence (DNA): TGTGCCAGCAGCTTAGGAGGACTAGCGGGGCCCTCCTACGAGCAGTACTTC. The rearrangement uses TRBV7-2 and TRBJ2-7; 12 nucleotides align to TRBD2. The germline gives CDR1 SGHTA, CDR2 FQGNSA. This CDR3 comprises 17 residues. The trim removed 1 base at V and 0 bases at J, leaving 4 bases unmatched.

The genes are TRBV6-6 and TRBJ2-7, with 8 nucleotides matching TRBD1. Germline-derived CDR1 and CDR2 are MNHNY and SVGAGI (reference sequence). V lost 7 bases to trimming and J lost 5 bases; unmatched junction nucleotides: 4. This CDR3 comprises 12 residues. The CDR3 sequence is CASNSGGHEQYF. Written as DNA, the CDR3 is TGTGCCAGCAATTCAGGGGGCCACGAGCAGTACTTC.

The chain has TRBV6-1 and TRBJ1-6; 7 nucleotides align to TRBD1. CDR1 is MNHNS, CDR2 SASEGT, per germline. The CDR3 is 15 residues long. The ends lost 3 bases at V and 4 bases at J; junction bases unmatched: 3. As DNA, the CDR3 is TGTGCCAGCAGTGAGGGGGGACAGTATAATTCACCCCTCCACTTT. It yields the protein CASSEGGQYNSPLHF.

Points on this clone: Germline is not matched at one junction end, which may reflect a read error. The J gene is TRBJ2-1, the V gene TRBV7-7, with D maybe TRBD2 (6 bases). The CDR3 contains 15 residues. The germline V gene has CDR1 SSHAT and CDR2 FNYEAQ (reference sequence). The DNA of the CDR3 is TGTGCTAGCAGCTTAGACGGGAGCTCCTACAATGAGCAGTTCTTC. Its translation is CASSLDGSSYNEQFF.

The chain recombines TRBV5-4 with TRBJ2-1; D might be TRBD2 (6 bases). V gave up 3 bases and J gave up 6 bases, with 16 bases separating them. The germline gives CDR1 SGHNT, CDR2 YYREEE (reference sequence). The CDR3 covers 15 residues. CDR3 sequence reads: CASSSLAGPSNEQFF. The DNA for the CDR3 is TGTGCCAGCAGCTCTTTGGCGGGGCCCTCCAATGAGCAGTTCTTC.

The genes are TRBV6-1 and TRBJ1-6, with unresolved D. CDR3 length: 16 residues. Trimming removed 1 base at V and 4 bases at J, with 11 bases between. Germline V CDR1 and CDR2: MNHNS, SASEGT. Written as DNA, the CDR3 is TGTGCCAGCAGTGAAGGAGGAGCCACGTATAATTCACCCCTCCACTTT. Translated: CASSEGGATYNSPLHF.

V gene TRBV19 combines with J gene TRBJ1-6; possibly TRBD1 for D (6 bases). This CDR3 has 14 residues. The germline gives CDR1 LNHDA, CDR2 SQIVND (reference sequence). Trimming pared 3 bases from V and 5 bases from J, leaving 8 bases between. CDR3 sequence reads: CASSIKGDNSPLHF. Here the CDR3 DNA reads TGTGCCAGTAGTATCAAGGGGGATAATTCACCCCTCCACTTT.

The CDR3 sequence: CASSYSRATTYEQYF. DNA of the CDR3: TGTGCCAGCAGTTACTCGCGGGCCACAACCTACGAGCAGTACTTC. The rearrangement joins TRBV6-5 to TRBJ2-7; a weak D match, TRBD2 (5 bases). Trimming stripped 0 bases from V and 2 bases from J, with 11 bases between. The CDR3 spans 15 residues. Germline V gives CDR1 MNHEY, CDR2 SVGAGI.

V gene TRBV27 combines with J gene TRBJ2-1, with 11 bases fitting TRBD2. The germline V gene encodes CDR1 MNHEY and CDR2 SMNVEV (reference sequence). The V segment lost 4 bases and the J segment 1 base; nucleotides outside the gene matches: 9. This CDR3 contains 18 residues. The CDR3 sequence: CASSSGTSGVRSYNEQFF. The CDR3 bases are TGTGCCAGCAGTTCCGGGACTAGCGGAGTGCGGTCCTACAATGAGCAGTTCTTC.

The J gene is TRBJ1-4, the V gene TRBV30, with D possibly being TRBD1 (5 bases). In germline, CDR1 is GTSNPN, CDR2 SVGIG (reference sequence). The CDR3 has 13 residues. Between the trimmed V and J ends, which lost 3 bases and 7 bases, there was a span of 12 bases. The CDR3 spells CAWSGLGGEKLFF. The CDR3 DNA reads TGTGCCTGGAGCGGGCTCGGGGGTGAAAAACTGTTTTTT.

Written as DNA, the CDR3 is TGTGCCAGCAGCTTAGTTCCGGCGGGAGGTTTCGGATCAGAGACCCAGTACTTC. Translated, it gives CASSLVPAGGFGSETQYF. The chain uses TRBV7-2 and TRBJ2-5, with 8 bases that match TRBD2. The germline gives CDR1 SGHTA, CDR2 FQGNSA. The V gene end was trimmed by 1 base and the J gene end by 4 bases; junction bases not matched to a gene: 14. This CDR3 is built from 18 residues.

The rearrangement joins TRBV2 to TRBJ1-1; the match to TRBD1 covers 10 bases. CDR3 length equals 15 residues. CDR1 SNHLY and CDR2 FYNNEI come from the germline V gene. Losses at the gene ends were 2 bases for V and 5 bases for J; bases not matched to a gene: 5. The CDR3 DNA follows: TGTGCCAGCAGTGAAAGGGGACAGGGGCGGACTGAAGCTTTCTTT. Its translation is CASSERGQGRTEAFF.

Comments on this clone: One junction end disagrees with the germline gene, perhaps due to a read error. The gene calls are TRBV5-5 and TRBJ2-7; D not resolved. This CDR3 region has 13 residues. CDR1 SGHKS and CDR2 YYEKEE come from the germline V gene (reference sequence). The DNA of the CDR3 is TGTGCCAGCAGCTCTTGGGCAGGCACCCCTTCGGTTTTC. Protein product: CASSSWAGTPSVF.

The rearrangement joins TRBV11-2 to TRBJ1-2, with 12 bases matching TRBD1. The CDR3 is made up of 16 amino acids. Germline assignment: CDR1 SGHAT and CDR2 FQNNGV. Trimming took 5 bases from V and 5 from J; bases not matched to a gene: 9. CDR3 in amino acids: CASSPILGQGAYGYTF. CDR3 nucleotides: TGTGCCAGCAGCCCTATCCTGGGACAGGGGGCTTATGGCTACACCTTC.

The CDR3 DNA reads TGCGCCAGCAGCCCACGTAGAGGATCCCAAGAGACCCAGTACTTC. It codes for CASSPRRGSQETQYF. V gene TRBV5-1 combines with J gene TRBJ2-5; D remains ambiguous. V was trimmed by 4 bases and J by 1 base, leaving 14 bases between them. Germline-derived CDR1 and CDR2 are SGHRS and YFSETQ. The CDR3 has 15 residues.

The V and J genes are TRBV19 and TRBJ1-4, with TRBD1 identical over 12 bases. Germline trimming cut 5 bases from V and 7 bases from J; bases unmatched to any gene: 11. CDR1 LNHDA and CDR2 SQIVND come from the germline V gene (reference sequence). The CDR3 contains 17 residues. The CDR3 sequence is CASSDRDRGRKIEKLFF. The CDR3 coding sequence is TGTGCCAGTAGTGACCGGGACAGGGGGCGAAAAATTGAAAAACTGTTTTTT.

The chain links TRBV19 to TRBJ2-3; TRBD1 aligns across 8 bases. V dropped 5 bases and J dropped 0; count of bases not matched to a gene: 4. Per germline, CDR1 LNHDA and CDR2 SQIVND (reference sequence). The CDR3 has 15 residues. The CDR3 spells CASSAGGASTDTQYF. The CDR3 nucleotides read TGTGCCAGTAGTGCAGGGGGCGCGAGCACAGATACGCAGTATTTT.

The CDR3 coding sequence is TGTGCCAGACAGGGTACTTCTAACTATGGCTACACCTTC. Its translation is CARQGTSNYGYTF. The chain links TRBV2 to TRBJ1-2, with a possible D match to TRBD1 (6 bases). Trimming took off 9 bases at V and 0 bases at J, with 11 bases between the two ends. This CDR3 is built from 13 residues. Germline CDR1 reads SNHLY; CDR2 reads FYNNEI.

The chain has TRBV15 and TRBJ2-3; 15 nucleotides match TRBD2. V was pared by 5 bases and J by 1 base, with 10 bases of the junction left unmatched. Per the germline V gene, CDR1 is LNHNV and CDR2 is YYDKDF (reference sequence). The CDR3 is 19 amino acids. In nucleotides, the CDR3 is TGTGCCACCAGCGTCTCCGGGACTAGCGGGGGGTGGGGCACAGATACGCAGTATTTT. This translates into CATSVSGTSGGWGTDTQYF. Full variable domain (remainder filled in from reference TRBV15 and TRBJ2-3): DAMVIQNPRYQVTQFGKPVTLSCSQTLNHNVMYWYQQKSSQAPKLLFHYYDKDFNNEADTPDNFQSRRPNTSFCFLDIRSPGLGDTAMYLCATSVSGTSGGWGTDTQYFGPGTRLTVL.

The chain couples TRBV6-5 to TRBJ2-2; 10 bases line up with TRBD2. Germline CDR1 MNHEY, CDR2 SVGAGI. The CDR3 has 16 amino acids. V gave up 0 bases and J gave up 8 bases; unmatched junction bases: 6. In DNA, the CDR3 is TGTGCCAGCAGTTACTCTAAAGCGGGAGGGCCGGGGGAGCTGTTTTTT. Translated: CASSYSKAGGPGELFF.

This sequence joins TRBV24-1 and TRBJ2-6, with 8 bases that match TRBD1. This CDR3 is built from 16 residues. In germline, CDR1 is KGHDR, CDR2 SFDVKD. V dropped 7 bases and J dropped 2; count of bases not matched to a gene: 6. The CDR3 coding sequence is TGTGCCACCAGCGCCGGGACAGGAACTGGGGCCAACGTCCTGACTTTC. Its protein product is CATSAGTGTGANVLTF.

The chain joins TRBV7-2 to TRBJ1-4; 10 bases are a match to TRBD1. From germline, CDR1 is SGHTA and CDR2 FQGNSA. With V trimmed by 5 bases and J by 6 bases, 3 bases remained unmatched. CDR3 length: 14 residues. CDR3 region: CASSRQGAHEKLFF. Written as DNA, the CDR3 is TGTGCCAGCAGCAGACAGGGGGCGCATGAAAAACTGTTTTTT.

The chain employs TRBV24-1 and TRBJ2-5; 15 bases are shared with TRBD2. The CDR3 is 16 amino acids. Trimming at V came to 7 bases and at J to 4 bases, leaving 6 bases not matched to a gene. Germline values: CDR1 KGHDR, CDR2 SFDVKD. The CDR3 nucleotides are TGTGCCACCAGCAAGGGACTAGCGGGAGGAGTAGAGACCCAGTACTTC. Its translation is CATSKGLAGGVETQYF.

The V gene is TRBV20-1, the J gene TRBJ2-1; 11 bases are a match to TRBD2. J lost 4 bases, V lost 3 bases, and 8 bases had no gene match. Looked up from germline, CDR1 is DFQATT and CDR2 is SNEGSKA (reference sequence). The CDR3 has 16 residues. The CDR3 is CSASKASGGLYNEQFF. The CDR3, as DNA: TGCAGTGCTAGTAAGGCTAGCGGGGGGTTGTACAATGAGCAGTTCTTC.

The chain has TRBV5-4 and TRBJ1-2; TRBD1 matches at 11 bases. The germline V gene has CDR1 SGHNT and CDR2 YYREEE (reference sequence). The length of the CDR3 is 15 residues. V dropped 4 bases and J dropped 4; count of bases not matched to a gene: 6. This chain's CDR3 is CASSTRTGGAYGYTF. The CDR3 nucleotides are TGTGCCAGCAGCACCCGGACAGGGGGCGCCTATGGCTACACCTTC.

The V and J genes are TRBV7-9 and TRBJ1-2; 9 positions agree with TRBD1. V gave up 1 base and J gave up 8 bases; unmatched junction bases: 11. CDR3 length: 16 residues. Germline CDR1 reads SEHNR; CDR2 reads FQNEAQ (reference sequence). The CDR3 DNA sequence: TGTGCCAGCAGCTTAGAGGGACAGGGACGGCTGAAAGGCTACACCTTC. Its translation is CASSLEGQGRLKGYTF.

CDR3 in DNA: TGTGCCAGCATAGGAGGACTGCTCTACGAGCAGTACTTC. It encodes CASIGGLLYEQYF. The V and J genes are TRBV2 and TRBJ2-7; possible D gene TRBD2, 5 bases. V lost 7 bases, J lost 3 bases, and 13 bases lay in between. This CDR3 contains 13 residues. Germline V lookup: CDR1 SNHLY, CDR2 FYNNEI.